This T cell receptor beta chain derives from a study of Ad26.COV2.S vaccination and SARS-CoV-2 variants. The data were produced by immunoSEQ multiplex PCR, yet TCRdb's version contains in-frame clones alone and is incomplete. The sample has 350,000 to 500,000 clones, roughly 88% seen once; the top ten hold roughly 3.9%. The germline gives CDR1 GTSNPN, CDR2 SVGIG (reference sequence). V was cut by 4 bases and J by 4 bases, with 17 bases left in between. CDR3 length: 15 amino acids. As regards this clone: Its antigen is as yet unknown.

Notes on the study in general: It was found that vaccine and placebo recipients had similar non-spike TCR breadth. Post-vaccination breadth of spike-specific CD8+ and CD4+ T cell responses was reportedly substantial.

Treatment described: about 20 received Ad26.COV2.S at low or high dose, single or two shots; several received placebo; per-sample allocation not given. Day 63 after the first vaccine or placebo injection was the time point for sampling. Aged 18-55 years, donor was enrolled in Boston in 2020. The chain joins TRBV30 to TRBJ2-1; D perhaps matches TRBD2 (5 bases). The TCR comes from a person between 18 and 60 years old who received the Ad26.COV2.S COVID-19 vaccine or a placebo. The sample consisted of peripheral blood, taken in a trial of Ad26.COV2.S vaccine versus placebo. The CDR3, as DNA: TGTGCCTGGATCCAGGCCCCTCGGGGATACAATGAGCAGTTCTTC. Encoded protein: CAWIQAPRGYNEQFF.